This is a list of T cell receptor beta chains from one sample in a study of shared clonotypes between healthy human individuals. Sequencing used immunoSEQ multiplex PCR; TCRdb keeps in-frame clones, though not all of them. The data contain hundreds of thousands of clones, approximately 90% of them singletons. The sample consisted of naive CD8+ T cells sorted from blood. Receptors originate from a man aged 25-45 years in good health. Both conserved end residues are part of each CDR3.

>TRBV2
CARPGTGTDTQYF
>TRBV11-2
CASSLWPSVGNEQFF
>TRBV10-3
CAVAWREDTDTQYF
>TRBV7-9
CASSGGGGGLYYEQYF
>TRBV7-9
CASSAGTVEQYF
>TRBV2
CATQTGQDTQYF
>TRBV7-9
CASSFWDRYYEQYF
>TRBV5-1
CASSLEPSPVARRQFF
>TRBV7-3
CASSPGGTPYNEQFF
>TRBV28
CASSSETSGSPEQYF